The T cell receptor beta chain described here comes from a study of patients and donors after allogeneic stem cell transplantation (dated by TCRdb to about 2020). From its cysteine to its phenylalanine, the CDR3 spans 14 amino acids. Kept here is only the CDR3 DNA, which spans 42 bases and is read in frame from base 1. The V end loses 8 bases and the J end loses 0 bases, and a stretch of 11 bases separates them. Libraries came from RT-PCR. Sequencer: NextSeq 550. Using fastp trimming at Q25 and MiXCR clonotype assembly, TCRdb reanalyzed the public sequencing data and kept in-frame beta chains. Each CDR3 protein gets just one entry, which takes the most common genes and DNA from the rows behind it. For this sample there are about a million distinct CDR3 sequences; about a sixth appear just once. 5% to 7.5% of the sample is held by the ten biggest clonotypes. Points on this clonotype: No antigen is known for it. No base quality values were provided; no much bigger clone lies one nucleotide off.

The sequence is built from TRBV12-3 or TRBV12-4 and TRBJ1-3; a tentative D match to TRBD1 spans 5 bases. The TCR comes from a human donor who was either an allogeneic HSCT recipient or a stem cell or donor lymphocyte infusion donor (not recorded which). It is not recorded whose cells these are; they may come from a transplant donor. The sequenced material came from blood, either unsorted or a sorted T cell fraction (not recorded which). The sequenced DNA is TGTGCCAGCCGCCCGAGGGGCTCTGGAAACACCATATATTTT. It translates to CASRPRGSGNTIYF.